This T cell receptor beta chain was documented in a study of blood T cell repertoires in COVID-19. Study details: There were acute and convalescent COVID-19 samples, and they came from the United States, Italy and Spain. Sample material is recorded as cDNA or gDNA derived from T cells, B-cell-depleted T cells, or PBMCs.

Sequencing was performed with immunoSEQ multiplex PCR; in TCRdb, only in-frame clones are kept and a portion is missing. Of around 130,000 clones detected, roughly 90% appear once; the ten largest clones hold 2% to 2.5%. This clone was recorded once. Trimming removed 7 bases from V and 6 bases from J; junction bases left unmatched: 8. The CDR3 loop spans 12 amino acids. CDR1 is SQVTM and CDR2 is ANQGSEA in the germline V gene. The TCR comes from a man between 65 and 85 years old with active COVID-19. Sequencing input: peripheral blood. J is TRBJ1-1 and V is TRBV29-1; 7 positions match TRBD1. The CDR3 spells CSAMTGMAEAFF. In DNA form, the CDR3 reads TGCAGCGCCATGACAGGGATGGCTGAAGCTTTCTTT.